One and the same sample provided the 16 T cell receptor beta chains below, sequenced in a study of blood T cell repertoires in COVID-19 (dated by TCRdb to 2020 to 2021). Library preparation was by the immunoSEQ multiplex PCR assay. The immuneACCESS repertoire file appears here via TCRdb, limited to in-frame rearrangements. These files lack a portion of the clones; in checked studies, under half of the deficit traces to unresolved V genes, and the cause of the others is not known. The sample yields 100,000 to 110,000 clones; 88% were counted once. The ten top clones hold around 5.4% of the sample. Sample: peripheral blood. These receptors were collected from a human donor in a cohort sampled during active COVID-19.

V gene TRBV7-2 combines with J gene TRBJ2-1; the match to TRBD1 covers 11 bases. The CDR3 consists of 17 residues. V trimming: 5 bases; J trimming: 2 bases; junction bases outside the gene matches: 8. Per the germline V gene, CDR1 is SGHTA and CDR2 is FQGNSA. The CDR3 bases are TGTGCCAGCAGCCTGTCTCCGGGACAGGGGGCCTACAATGAGCAGTTCTTC. Amino acid sequence: CASSLSPGQGAYNEQFF.

This clone was recorded once. This sequence joins TRBV13 and TRBJ1-2; 10 positions match TRBD1. Unmatched junction bases numbered 8, after V lost 5 bases and J lost 2 bases. The V gene's germline CDR1 is PRHDT and CDR2 FYEKMQ (reference sequence). The CDR3 is 16 residues long. The CDR3 spells CASSLRTGGKNYGYTF. CDR3 DNA sequence: TGTGCCAGCAGCCTTCGGACAGGGGGAAAGAACTATGGCTACACCTTC.

This clone appeared a single time. V gene TRBV7-2 combines with J gene TRBJ1-1; D gene ambiguous. This CDR3 contains 14 residues. Germline V gene sequence: CDR1 SGHTA, CDR2 FQGNSA. V lost 5 bases and J lost 4, with 14 bases in between. CDR3 in DNA: TGTGCCAGCAGCCCCTCGGGGTGGGCCACTGAAGCTTTCTTT. Protein sequence: CASSPSGWATEAFF. Filled out from reference TRBV7-2 and TRBJ1-1, the complete variable domain reads GAGVSQSPSNKVTEKGKDVELRCDPISGHTALYWYRQSLGQGLEFLIYFQGNSAPDKSGLPSDRFSAERTGGSVSTLTIQRTQQEDSAVYLCASSPSGWATEAFFGQGTRLTVV.

For the CDR3, the DNA is TGCGCCAGCAGCCAAGTGGACAGGATGGATGAGCAGTTCTTC. It encodes CASSQVDRMDEQFF. The chain joins TRBV4-1 to TRBJ2-1, with TRBD1 identical over 7 bases. J lost 8 bases, V lost 1 base, and 5 bases had no gene match. The CDR3 runs to 14 residues. Germline-derived CDR1 and CDR2 are MGHRA and YSYEKL.

The chain carries TRBV19 and TRBJ1-6, with D uncertain. The germline gives CDR1 LNHDA, CDR2 SQIVND (reference sequence). The CDR3 is 15 residues long. Deletions cut 5 bases from V and 7 bases from J, with 15 bases between. CDR3 region: CASSPAAPPNSPLHF. DNA for the CDR3: TGTGCCAGTAGTCCAGCGGCTCCCCCCAATTCACCCCTCCACTTT.

The rearrangement uses TRBV21-1 and TRBJ2-7; TRBD1 reflects the table's D call only, with no check against the DNA. TRBV21-1 is listed as a pseudogene. The length of the CDR3 is 14 residues. The CDR3, as DNA: TGTGCCAGCAGCAAAGGGCCGAAAATCTACGAGCAGTACTTC. It is translated as CASSKGPKIYEQYF.

V gene TRBV7-8 combines with J gene TRBJ1-3, with D maybe TRBD1 (6 bases). Trimming took 5 bases from V and 1 from J, leaving 15 bases between them. This CDR3 spans 16 amino acids. CDR1 and CDR2 (germline): SGHVS, FQNEAQ. CDR3 sequence reads: CASSAYRVPSGNTIYF. The CDR3 DNA reads as TGTGCCAGCAGCGCGTACAGGGTTCCTTCTGGAAACACCATATATTTT.

The rearrangement uses TRBV7-9 and TRBJ2-2; maybe TRBD2 (6 bases). V was shortened by 5 bases and J by 5 bases, with 18 bases between the two germline ends. This CDR3 spans 16 amino acids. Germline values: CDR1 SEHNR, CDR2 FQNEAQ (reference sequence). CDR3 region: CASSALGGTLTGELFF. CDR3 nucleotides: TGTGCCAGCAGCGCCTTGGGGGGAACTCTGACCGGGGAGCTGTTTTTT.

This clone was picked up a small number of times. The J gene is TRBJ2-7, the V gene TRBV7-9, with 11 bases that match TRBD1. The CDR3 is 14 residues long. From germline, CDR1 is SEHNR and CDR2 FQNEAQ (reference sequence). Unmatched junction bases numbered 6, after V lost 4 bases and J lost 7 bases. This chain's CDR3 is CASSSRDRGEEQYF. The CDR3 DNA reads as TGTGCCAGCAGCTCCCGGGACAGGGGGGAAGAGCAGTACTTC. Supplemented by reference TRBV7-9 and TRBJ2-7, the full variable domain reads DTGVSQNPRHKITKRGQNVTFRCDPISEHNRLYWYRQTLGQGPEFLTYFQNEAQLEKSRLLSDRFSAERPKGSFSTLEIQRTEQGDSAMYLCASSSRDRGEEQYFGPGTRLTVT.

The gene calls are TRBV28 and TRBJ2-7, with 8 nucleotides matching TRBD2. The CDR3 consists of 14 residues. The germline V gene encodes CDR1 MDHEN and CDR2 SYDVKM. Trimming took 6 bases from V and 4 from J; bases not matched to a gene: 8. CDR3 region: CASRPSGRTYEQYF. Here the CDR3 DNA reads TGTGCCAGCAGGCCAAGCGGGAGAACGTACGAGCAGTACTTC.

CDR3 sequence (DNA): TGTGCCAGCAGCTTAGCTAGCGGGAGGATCCCCTACGAGCAGTACTTC. It translates to CASSLASGRIPYEQYF. The rearrangement uses TRBV7-2 and TRBJ2-7, with 10 bases that match TRBD2. CDR3 size: 16 residues. Trimming took 0 bases from V and 2 from J; bases not matched to a gene: 4. Germline V gives CDR1 SGHTA, CDR2 FQGNSA.

The chain uses TRBV7-9 and TRBJ2-7; TRBD2 agrees at 11 bases. CDR1 and CDR2 (germline): SEHNR, FQNEAQ (reference sequence). Trimming removed 7 bases from V and 3 bases from J; junction bases left unmatched: 11. This CDR3 contains 16 residues. The DNA of the CDR3 is TGTGCCAGCACCCTAGCGGGAGGCACACTCATCTACGAGCAGTACTTC. It encodes CASTLAGGTLIYEQYF. Drawing the rest from reference TRBV7-9 and TRBJ2-7, the complete variable domain is DTGVSQNPRHKITKRGQNVTFRCDPISEHNRLYWYRQTLGQGPEFLTYFQNEAQLEKSRLLSDRFSAERPKGSFSTLEIQRTEQGDSAMYLCASTLAGGTLIYEQYFGPGTRLTVT.

This chain joins TRBV6-2 or TRBV6-3 and TRBJ2-1; TRBD2 is a possible D gene (7 bases). Per germline, CDR1 MNHEY and CDR2 SVGEGT. Trimming removed 6 bases at V and 9 bases at J, with 15 bases between. The CDR3 spans 13 residues. CDR3: CASSLTGGSEQFF. The CDR3 DNA reads TGTGCCAGCAGCCTCACGGGGGGCAGTGAGCAGTTCTTC.

The chain has TRBV18 and TRBJ2-7, with 7 bases matching TRBD1. The CDR3 sequence is 14 residues long. V trimming: 1 base; J trimming: 2 bases; junction bases outside the gene matches: 2. Germline CDR1 KGHSH, CDR2 LQKENI. In DNA form, the CDR3 reads TGTGCCAGCTCACCACGGGACAGTCCCTACGAGCAGTACTTC. Amino acid sequence: CASSPRDSPYEQYF.

The count of this clone is one. J is TRBJ1-1 and V is TRBV3-1 (or the pseudogene TRBV3-2); the D is unclear. The length of the CDR3 is 15 residues. The V and J ends lost 7 bases and 1 base respectively, with 16 bases between them. Germline V CDR1 and CDR2: LGHDT, YNNKEL (reference sequence). This CDR3 is CASTLLSYGNTEAFF. CDR3 sequence (DNA): TGTGCCAGCACCCTTCTATCTTATGGGAACACTGAAGCTTTCTTT.

This clone was counted once. The chain has TRBV28 and TRBJ1-2, with a weak D call TRBD1 (5 bases). V was cut by 3 bases and J by 8 bases, with 19 bases left in between. CDR3 length: 15 residues. CDR1 is MDHEN and CDR2 is SYDVKM in the germline V gene. The chain's CDR3 is CASSFGAKMTRGYTF. The CDR3 DNA sequence: TGTGCCAGCAGTTTTGGGGCAAAAATGACGCGGGGCTACACCTTC.